Shown below are 4 T cell receptor beta chains from a single sample sequenced in a study of blood T cell repertoires in COVID-19. The table came from immunoSEQ multiplex PCR; TCRdb's copy has only in-frame clones and leaves some out. The sample has 280,000 or so clones, roughly 88% seen once. Sequencing was carried out using peripheral blood. All receptors derive from a woman aged 25-40 years who had recovered from COVID-19.

The J gene is TRBJ2-2, the V gene TRBV19; TRBD1 matches 9 bases. This CDR3 has 15 residues. J lost 5 bases, V lost 5 bases, and 6 bases had no gene match. Germline lookup yields CDR1 LNHDA and CDR2 SQIVND (reference sequence). The CDR3 loop reads CASSVTGGWTGELFF. In DNA, the CDR3 is TGTGCCAGTAGTGTTACAGGGGGCTGGACCGGGGAGCTGTTTTTT.

The chain recombines TRBV5-1 with TRBJ2-6; 7 positions match TRBD1. V shed 0 bases, J shed 4 bases, and the junction held 1 base outside the gene matches. The germline CDR1 and CDR2 sequences are SGHRS and YFSETQ. This CDR3 spans 15 amino acids. The CDR3 protein is CASSLEGAGANVLTF. CDR3 in DNA: TGCGCCAGCAGCTTGGAGGGGGCAGGGGCCAACGTCCTGACTTTC.

The gene calls are TRBV9 and TRBJ1-1, with D tentatively TRBD1 (5 bases). This CDR3 is built from 13 residues. Per the germline V gene, CDR1 is SGDLS and CDR2 is YYNGEE. Between the trimmed V and J ends, which lost 6 bases and 1 base, there was a span of 10 bases. CDR3 in DNA: TGTGCCAGCACCTGGGGGGAGAACACTGAAGCTTTCTTT. Translated, it gives CASTWGENTEAFF.

This rearrangement joins TRBV4-1 to TRBJ1-6; no definite D call. Trimming took off 0 bases at V and 11 bases at J, with 14 bases between the two ends. The CDR3 covers 15 residues. From germline, CDR1 is MGHRA and CDR2 YSYEKL. CDR3 region: CASSQDGEGRAPLHF. The DNA of the CDR3 is TGCGCCAGCAGCCAAGACGGAGAGGGTAGGGCACCCCTCCACTTT.